This paragraph covers one T cell receptor (beta chain) sequence. The clone's antigen remains unknown. Nothing much larger sits one base from this clone, and base qualities are not available. The sample originates from a study of vaccination effects on CD4 cells after COVID-19 (dated by TCRdb to about 2022). General notes on the study: Participants received two doses of either the BNT162b2 or the mRNA-1273 mRNA SARS-CoV-2 vaccine. SARS-CoV-2 spike-specific CD4+ TCR repertoires from before and after mRNA vaccination were compared in COVID-19 convalescent patients and in infection-naive vaccine recipients. A total of around eleven COVID-19 convalescent patients and 4 SARS-CoV-2-naive healthy vaccine recipients were included in the full study. In the study, cultures from other donors were sequenced using the Oncomine TCR Beta short-read assay on an Illumina iSeq 100.

Overall results and qualifications from the work: The study was limited by a small number of convalescent patients and lacked early post-infection timepoints. In healthy vaccine recipients, vaccine-induced clones were almost all SARS-CoV-2 mono-reactive, with only 1 of 255 cross-reactive with common cold coronaviruses. Marked clonal contraction was observed in both infection-induced and vaccine-induced clones at late post-vaccination timepoints, consistent with waning T cell responses.

In the ViraFEST assay, PBMC were stimulated with viral peptide pools, and TCR sequencing was then used to find antigen-specific CD4+ T cell clonotypes based on their expansion. After more than 9 days of culture, CD4+ T cells were isolated with the EasySep CD4+ T cell isolation kit. None of the healthy vaccine recipients had a prior SARS-CoV-2 infection, which was confirmed by nucleocapsid antibody tests that came back negative both before and after vaccination. Roughly 2.1 million PBMC per well were cultured in IMDM with around 5.3% human AB serum, 9 to 10 IU/ml IL-2 and gentamicin, plus 10 ug/ml peptides. On days 3 and 7, half of the culture medium was replaced with fresh IL-2-containing medium. Unless noted otherwise, every peptide stimulation condition was cultured in triplicate wells. PBMC were separated from whole blood using Ficoll-Paque Plus gradient centrifugation and were then either cryopreserved at -140C or used fresh. The overlapping peptide pools covered the spike proteins of SARS-CoV-2 and of the common cold coronaviruses HCoV-NL63, HCoV-OC43 and HCoV-229E. The QIAamp micro DNA kit was used to extract genomic DNA from the cultured CD4+ T cells.

Receptor libraries were prepared by the immunoSEQ multiplex PCR assay. DNA from the cultured and isolated CD4+ T cells underwent TCR beta CDR3 sequencing. Per the source publication's procedure: Non-productive TCR sequences were removed and reads were trimmed to the CDR3 region, keeping CDR3s of at least 7 amino acids. Antigen-specific clonotypes were identified using the MANAFEST web app by comparison of expansion in peptide wells against reference cultures. For clones to be considered positive, expansion at FDR<0.05 versus reference and all other wells, an odds ratio above 5, and a frequency above 0.1% in two replicate wells were required. A clonotype was called cross-reactive if it was significantly expanded both in SARS-CoV-2 spike wells and in at least one common cold coronavirus spike condition. CDR3 similarity was assessed by Levenshtein distance using the stringdist R package, and unrooted trees were constructed with ape in R 3.6.1. TCRdb provides this immuneACCESS table in a form limited to in-frame rearrangements. Some clones are lacking; in checked studies, under half of them reflect an unresolved V gene, and why the rest are absent is not known. V, J and clone size were drawn from that table, and D and trimming were deduced from the DNA. The sample has some 22,000 clones on record, around 72% of them singletons. In total, the top ten clones hold approximately 19% of the sample.

The V end loses 5 bases and the J end loses 3 bases, and a stretch of 8 bases separates them. Taken from the germline V gene (reference sequence), the CDR1 and CDR2 loops are DFQATT and SNEGSKA. The CDR3 spans 11 residues, from the cysteine through the phenylalanine. Only the CDR3 DNA stays, 33 bases, in frame from base 1. This receptor was taken from a human donor who received a COVID-19 vaccine. The chain is encoded by TRBV20-1 joined to TRBJ2-7; a tentative D call is TRBD2 (5 bases match). The input for sequencing was CD4+ T cells from PBMCs cultured with HCoV-NL63 spike peptides, taken before COVID-19 vaccination. The sample's cell subset or site, from its label and the paper: HCoV-NL63 spike overlapping peptide pool stimulation. The nucleotide sequence reads as follows: TGCAGTGCTCAACGGGACTACGAGCAGTACTTC. Its amino acids are CSAQRDYEQYF.